This T cell receptor beta chain was documented in a study of blood T cells in healthy people across ages. The study, taken as a whole, reports: Donor CMV infection status was unknown, possibly confounding age-related changes in expanded clonotypes. The lack of PBMC sorting stopped any conclusive naive versus antigen-experienced comparison.

Germline CDR1 is SGDLS and CDR2 is YYNGEE. V shed 3 bases and J 4 bases; nucleotides not matched to a gene: 9. CDR3 length equals 15 residues. On this clonotype itself: Antigen: not known.

At least 5 micrograms of total RNA were extracted per sample. It was with a sample-barcoded 5' primer and a J-beta primer mix that a second PCR of roughly 7 to 12 cycles was run. TCRdb re-called the 5' RACE reads through MiXCR, storing one row per CDR3 protein. The profile shows 1,500,000 or so distinct CDR3 sequences, almost 60% of them singletons. V gene TRBV9 combines with J gene TRBJ1-2; TRBD1 aligns across 7 bases. The clonotype was recovered from a man aged 18 to 35 in good health. Source material: blood. CDR3: CASSAGTASVYGYTF. The CDR3 DNA reads as TGTGCCAGCAGCGCTGGGACAGCTTCAGTCTATGGCTACACCTTC.